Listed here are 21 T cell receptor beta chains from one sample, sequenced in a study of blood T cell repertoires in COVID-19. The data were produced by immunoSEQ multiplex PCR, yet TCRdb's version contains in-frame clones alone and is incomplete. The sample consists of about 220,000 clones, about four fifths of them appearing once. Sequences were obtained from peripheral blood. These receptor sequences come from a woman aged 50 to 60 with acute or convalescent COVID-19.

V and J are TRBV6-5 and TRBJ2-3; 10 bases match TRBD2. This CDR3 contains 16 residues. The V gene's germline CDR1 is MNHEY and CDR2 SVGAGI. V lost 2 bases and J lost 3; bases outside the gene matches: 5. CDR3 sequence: CASSYAQREGTDTQYF. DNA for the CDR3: TGTGCCAGCAGTTACGCCCAGCGGGAGGGGACAGATACGCAGTATTTT.

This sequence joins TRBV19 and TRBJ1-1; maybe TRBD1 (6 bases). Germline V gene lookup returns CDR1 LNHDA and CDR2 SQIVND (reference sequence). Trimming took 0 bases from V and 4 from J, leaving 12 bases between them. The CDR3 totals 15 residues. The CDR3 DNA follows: TGTGCCAGTAGTATAGATCTGGGGGCAGGCACTGAAGCTTTCTTT. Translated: CASSIDLGAGTEAFF.

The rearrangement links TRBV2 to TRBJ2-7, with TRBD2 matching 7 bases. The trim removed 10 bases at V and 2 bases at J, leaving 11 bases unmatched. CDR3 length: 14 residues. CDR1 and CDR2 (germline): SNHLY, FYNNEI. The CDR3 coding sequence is TGTGCCACGCGCTCTAGCGGAGGGACCTACGAGCAGTACTTC. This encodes CATRSSGGTYEQYF.

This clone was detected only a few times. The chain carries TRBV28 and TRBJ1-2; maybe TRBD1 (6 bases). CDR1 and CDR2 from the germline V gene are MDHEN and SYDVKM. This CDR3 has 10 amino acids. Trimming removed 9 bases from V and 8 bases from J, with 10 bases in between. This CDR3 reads CASHREGYTF. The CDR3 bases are TGTGCCAGTCACAGGGAAGGCTACACCTTC.

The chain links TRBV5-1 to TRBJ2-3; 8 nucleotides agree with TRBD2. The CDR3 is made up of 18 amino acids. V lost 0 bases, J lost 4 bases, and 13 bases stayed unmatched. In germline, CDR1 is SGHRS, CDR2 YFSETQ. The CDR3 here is CASSLALQSGAGADTQYF. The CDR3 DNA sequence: TGCGCCAGCAGCTTGGCCTTGCAGTCAGGAGCGGGAGCAGATACGCAGTATTTT. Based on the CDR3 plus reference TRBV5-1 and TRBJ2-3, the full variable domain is KAGVTQTPRYLIKTRGQQVTLSCSPISGHRSVSWYQQTPGQGLQFLFEYFSETQRNKGNFPGRFSGRQFSNSRSEMNVSTLELGDSALYLCASSLALQSGAGADTQYFGPGTRLTVL.

Here the CDR3 reads CAWTLAGGTYYNEQFF. The CDR3 nucleotides read TGTGCCTGGACTTTAGCGGGAGGAACCTACTACAATGAGCAGTTCTTC. The chain uses TRBV30 and TRBJ2-1, with TRBD2 matching over 10 bases. The CDR3 is made up of 16 amino acids. V trimming: 4 bases; J trimming: 3 bases; junction bases outside the gene matches: 9. Germline assignment: CDR1 GTSNPN and CDR2 SVGIG (reference sequence). Full variable domain (remainder filled in from reference TRBV30 and TRBJ2-1): SQTIHQWPATLVQPVGSPLSLECTVEGTSNPNLYWYRQAAGRGLQLLFYSVGIGQISSEVPQNLSASRPQDRQFILSSKKLLLSDSGFYLCAWTLAGGTYYNEQFFGPGTRLTVL.

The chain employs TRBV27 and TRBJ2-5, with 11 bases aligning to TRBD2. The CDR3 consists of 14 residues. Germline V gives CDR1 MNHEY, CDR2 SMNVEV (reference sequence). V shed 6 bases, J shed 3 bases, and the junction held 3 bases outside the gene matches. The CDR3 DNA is TGTGCCAGCAGGACACTAGCGGGAGAAGAGACCCAGTACTTC. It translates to CASRTLAGEETQYF.

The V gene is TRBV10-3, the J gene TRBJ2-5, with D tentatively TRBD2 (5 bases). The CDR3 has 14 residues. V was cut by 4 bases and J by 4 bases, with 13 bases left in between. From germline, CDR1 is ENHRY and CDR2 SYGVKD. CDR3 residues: CAISGGESRETQYF. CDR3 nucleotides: TGTGCCATCAGTGGGGGAGAGTCCCGAGAGACCCAGTACTTC.

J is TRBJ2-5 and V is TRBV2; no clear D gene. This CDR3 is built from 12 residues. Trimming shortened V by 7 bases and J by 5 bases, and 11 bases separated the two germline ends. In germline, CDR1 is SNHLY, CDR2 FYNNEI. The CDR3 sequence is CASISVTETQYF. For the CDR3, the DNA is TGTGCCAGCATATCGGTCACGGAGACCCAGTACTTC.

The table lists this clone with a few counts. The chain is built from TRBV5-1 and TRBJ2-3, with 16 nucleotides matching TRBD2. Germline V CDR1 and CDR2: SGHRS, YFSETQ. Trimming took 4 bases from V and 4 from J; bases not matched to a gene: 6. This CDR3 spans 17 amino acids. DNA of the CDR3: TGCGCCAGCAGCCAGGGACTAGCGGGAGGGTTGGCAGATACGCAGTATTTT. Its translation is CASSQGLAGGLADTQYF.

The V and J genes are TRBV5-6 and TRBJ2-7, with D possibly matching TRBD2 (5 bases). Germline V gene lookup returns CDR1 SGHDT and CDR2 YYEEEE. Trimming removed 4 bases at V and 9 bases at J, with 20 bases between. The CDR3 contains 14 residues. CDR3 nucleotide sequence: TGTGCCAGCAGCCTGGTACGGACTGCAGGTTGGCAGTACTTC. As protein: CASSLVRTAGWQYF.

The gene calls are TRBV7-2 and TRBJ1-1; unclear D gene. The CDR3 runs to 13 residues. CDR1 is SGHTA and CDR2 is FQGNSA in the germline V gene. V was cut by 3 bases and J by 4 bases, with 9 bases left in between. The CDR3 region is CASSFFRSTEAFF. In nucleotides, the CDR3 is TGTGCCAGCAGCTTCTTTCGGAGCACTGAAGCTTTCTTT.

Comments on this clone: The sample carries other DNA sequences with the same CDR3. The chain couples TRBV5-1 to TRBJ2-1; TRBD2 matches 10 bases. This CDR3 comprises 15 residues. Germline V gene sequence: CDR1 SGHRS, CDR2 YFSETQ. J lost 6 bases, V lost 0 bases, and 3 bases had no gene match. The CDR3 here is CASSLGLAGGNEQFF. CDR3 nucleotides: TGCGCCAGCAGCTTGGGACTAGCGGGTGGCAATGAGCAGTTCTTC.

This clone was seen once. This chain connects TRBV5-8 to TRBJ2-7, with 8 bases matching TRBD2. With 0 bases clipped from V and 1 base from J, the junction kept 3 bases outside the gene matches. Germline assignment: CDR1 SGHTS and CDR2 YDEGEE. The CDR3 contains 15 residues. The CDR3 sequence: CASSLVLAGSYEQYF. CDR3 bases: TGTGCCAGCAGCTTGGTCCTAGCGGGTTCCTACGAGCAGTACTTC.

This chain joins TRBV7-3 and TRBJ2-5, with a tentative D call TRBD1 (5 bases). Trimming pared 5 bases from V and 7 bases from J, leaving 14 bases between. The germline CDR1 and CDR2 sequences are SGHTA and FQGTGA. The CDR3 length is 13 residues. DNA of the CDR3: TGTGCCAGCAGCCCGCAGGGTACCGGGACCCAGTACTTC. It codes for CASSPQGTGTQYF.

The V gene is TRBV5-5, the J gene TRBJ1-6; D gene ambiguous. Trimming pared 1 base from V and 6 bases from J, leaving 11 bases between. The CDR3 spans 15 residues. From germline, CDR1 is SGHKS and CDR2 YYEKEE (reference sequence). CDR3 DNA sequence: TGTGCCAGCAGCTTGTCTGCAGGTACTAATTCACCCCTCCACTTT. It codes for CASSLSAGTNSPLHF.

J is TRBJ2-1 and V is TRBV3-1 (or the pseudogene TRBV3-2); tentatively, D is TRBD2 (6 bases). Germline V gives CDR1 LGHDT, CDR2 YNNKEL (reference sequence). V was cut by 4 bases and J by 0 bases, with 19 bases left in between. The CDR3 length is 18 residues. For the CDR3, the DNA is TGTGCCAGCAGCCCAAGGAAACTAGCTCCGAGCTCCTACAATGAGCAGTTCTTC. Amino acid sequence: CASSPRKLAPSSYNEQFF.

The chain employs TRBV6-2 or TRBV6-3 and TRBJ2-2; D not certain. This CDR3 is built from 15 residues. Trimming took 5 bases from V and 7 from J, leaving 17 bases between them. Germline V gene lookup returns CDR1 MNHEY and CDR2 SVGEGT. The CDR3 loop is CASSNRRRLGGELFF. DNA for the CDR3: TGTGCCAGCAGTAACCGACGGCGGTTGGGCGGGGAGCTGTTTTTT.

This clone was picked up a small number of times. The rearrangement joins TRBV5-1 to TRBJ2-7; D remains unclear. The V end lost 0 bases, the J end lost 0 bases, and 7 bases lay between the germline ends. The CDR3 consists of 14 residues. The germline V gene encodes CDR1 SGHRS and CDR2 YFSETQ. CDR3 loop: CASSLAEPSYEQYF. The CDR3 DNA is TGCGCCAGCAGCTTGGCAGAACCCTCCTACGAGCAGTACTTC.

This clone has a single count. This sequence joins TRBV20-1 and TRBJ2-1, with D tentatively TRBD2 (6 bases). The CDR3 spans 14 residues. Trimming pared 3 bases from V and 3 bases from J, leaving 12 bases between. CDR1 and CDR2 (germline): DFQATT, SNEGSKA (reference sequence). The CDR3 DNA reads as TGCAGTGCTAGTGAACGGCGGGACTACAATGAGCAGTTCTTC. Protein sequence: CSASERRDYNEQFF.

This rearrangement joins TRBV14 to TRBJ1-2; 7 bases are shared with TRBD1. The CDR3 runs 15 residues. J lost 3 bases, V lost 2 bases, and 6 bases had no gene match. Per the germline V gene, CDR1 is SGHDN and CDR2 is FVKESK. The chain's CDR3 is CASSQKGAGYYGYTF. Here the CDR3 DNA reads TGTGCCAGCAGCCAAAAGGGGGCCGGATACTATGGCTACACCTTC.